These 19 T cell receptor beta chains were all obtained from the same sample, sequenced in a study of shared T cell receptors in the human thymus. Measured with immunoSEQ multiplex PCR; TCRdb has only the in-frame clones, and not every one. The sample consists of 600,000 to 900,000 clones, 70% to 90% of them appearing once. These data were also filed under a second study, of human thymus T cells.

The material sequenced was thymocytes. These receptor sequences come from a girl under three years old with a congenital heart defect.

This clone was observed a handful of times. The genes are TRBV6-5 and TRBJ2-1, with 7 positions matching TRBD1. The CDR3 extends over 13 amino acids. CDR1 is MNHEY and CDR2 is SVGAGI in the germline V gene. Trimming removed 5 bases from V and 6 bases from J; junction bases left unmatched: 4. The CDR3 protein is CASSDRARNEQFF. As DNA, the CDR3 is TGTGCCAGCAGTGACAGGGCCCGCAATGAGCAGTTCTTC.

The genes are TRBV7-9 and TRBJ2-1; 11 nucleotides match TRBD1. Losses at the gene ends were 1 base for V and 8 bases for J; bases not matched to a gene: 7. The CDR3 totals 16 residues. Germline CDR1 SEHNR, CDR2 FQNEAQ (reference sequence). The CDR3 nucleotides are TGTGCCAGCAGCTTAGTTAGTTTGGGACAGGGGGATGAGCAGTTCTTC. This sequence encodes CASSLVSLGQGDEQFF.

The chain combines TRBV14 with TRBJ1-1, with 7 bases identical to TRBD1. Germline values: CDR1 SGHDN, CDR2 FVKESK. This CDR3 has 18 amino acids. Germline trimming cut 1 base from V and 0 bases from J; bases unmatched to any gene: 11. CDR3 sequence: CASSQGGPGQTLNTEAFF. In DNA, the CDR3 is TGTGCCAGCAGCCAAGGGGGTCCGGGACAGACATTGAACACTGAAGCTTTCTTT.

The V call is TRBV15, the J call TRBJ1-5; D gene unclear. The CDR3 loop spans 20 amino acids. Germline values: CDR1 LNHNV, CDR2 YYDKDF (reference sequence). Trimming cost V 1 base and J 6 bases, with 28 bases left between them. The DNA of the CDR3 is TGTGCCACCAGCAGAGTGAGGCTTAGGGAGACCGCGGACGGAAGTCAGCCCCAGCATTTT. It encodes CATSRVRLRETADGSQPQHF.

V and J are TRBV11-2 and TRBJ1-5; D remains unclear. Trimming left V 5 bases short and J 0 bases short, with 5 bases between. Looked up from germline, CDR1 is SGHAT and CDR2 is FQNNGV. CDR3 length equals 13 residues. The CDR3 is CASSADSNQPQHF. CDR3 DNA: TGTGCCAGCAGCGCAGATAGCAATCAGCCCCAGCATTTT.

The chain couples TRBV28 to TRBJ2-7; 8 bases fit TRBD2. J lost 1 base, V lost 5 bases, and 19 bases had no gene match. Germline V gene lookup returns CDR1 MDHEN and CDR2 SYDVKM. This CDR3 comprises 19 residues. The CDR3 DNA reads TGTGCCAGCAGTCCTTTTGTACGCGGGAGGCAGCCGAATTCCTACGAGCAGTACTTC. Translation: CASSPFVRGRQPNSYEQYF.

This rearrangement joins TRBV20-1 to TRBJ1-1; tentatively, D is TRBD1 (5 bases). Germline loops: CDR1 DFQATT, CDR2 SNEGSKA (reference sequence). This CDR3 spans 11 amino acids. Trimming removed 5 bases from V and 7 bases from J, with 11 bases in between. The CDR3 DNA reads TGCAGTGCTCGTGGGGGGATTGAAGCTTTCTTT. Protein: CSARGGIEAFF.

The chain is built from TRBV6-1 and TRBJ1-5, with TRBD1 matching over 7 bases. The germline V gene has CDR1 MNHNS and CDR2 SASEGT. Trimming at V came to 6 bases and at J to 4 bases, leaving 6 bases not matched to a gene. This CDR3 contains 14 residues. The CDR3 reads CASSLDRLNQPQHF. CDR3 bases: TGTGCCAGCAGCTTGGACAGGCTGAATCAGCCCCAGCATTTT.

The CDR3 spells CASSLTPLGDRTEAFF. CDR3 DNA: TGCGCCAGCAGCTTGACCCCTTTAGGAGACAGAACTGAAGCTTTCTTT. The V and J genes are TRBV5-1 and TRBJ1-1; D may be TRBD1 (5 bases). V dropped 1 base and J dropped 5 bases, with 18 bases sitting between them. Looked up from germline, CDR1 is SGHRS and CDR2 is YFSETQ. This CDR3 is built from 16 residues.

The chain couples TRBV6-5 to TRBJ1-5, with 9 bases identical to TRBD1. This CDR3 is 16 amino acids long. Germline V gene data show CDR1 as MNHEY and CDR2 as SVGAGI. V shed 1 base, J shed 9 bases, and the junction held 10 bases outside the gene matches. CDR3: CASSYWEPGQGLPQHF. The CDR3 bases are TGTGCCAGCAGTTACTGGGAACCGGGACAGGGTTTGCCCCAGCATTTT.

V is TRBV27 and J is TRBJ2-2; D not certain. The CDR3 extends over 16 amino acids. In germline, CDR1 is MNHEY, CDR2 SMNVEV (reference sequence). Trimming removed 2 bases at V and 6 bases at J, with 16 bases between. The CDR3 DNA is TGTGCCAGCAGTTTACTCCCAAGAACTATAGCCGGGGAGCTGTTTTTT. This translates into CASSLLPRTIAGELFF.

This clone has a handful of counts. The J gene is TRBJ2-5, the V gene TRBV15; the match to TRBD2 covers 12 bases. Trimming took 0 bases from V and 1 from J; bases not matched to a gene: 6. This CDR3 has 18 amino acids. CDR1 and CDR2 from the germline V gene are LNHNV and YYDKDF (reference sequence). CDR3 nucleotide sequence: TGTGCCACCAGCAGAGAAGCACAACTAGCGGGGGGCCAAGAGACCCAGTACTTC. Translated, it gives CATSREAQLAGGQETQYF.

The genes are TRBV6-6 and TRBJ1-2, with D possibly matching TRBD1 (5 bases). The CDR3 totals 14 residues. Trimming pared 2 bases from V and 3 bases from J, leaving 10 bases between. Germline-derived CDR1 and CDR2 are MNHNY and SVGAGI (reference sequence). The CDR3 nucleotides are TGTGCCAGCAGTTACATTCGCAGGGACTATGGCTACACCTTC. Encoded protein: CASSYIRRDYGYTF.

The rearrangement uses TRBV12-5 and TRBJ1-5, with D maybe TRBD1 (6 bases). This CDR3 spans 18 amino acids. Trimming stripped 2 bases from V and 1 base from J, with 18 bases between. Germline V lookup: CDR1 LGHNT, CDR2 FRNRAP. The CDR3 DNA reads TGTGCTAGTGGTTTGACTCGGGCGATTACAGGGAGCAATCAGCCCCAGCATTTT. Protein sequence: CASGLTRAITGSNQPQHF.

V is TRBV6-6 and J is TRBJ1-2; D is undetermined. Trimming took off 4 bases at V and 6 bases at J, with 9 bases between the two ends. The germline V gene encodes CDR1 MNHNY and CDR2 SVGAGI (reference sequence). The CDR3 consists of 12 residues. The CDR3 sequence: CASSWREDGYTF. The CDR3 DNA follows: TGTGCCAGCAGTTGGAGGGAGGATGGCTACACCTTC.

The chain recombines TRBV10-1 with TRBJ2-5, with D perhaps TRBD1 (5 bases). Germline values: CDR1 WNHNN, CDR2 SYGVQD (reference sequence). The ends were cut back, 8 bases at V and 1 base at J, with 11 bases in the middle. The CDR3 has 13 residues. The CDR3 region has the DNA TGCGCCAGCCTCGGACACATCCAAGAGACCCAGTACTTC. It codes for CASLGHIQETQYF.

CDR3 DNA sequence: TGCGCCAGCAGCTCGAAAATTGACAGTATTTTCTACGAGCAGTACTTC. It is translated as CASSSKIDSIFYEQYF. The V gene is TRBV5-1, the J gene TRBJ2-7, with D tentatively TRBD1 (5 bases). Germline V gene data show CDR1 as SGHRS and CDR2 as YFSETQ. Trimming took 3 bases from V and 3 from J, leaving 19 bases between them. The CDR3 length is 16 residues.

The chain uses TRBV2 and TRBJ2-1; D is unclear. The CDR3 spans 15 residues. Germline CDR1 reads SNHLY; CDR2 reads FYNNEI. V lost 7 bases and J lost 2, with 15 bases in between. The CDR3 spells CASMRYPPPYNEQFF. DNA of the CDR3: TGTGCCAGCATGCGCTACCCCCCACCCTACAATGAGCAGTTCTTC. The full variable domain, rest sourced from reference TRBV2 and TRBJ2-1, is EPEVTQTPSHQVTQMGQEVILRCVPISNHLYFYWYRQILGQKVEFLVSFYNNEISEKSEIFDDQFSVERPDGSNFTLKIRSTKLEDSAMYFCASMRYPPPYNEQFFGPGTRLTVL.

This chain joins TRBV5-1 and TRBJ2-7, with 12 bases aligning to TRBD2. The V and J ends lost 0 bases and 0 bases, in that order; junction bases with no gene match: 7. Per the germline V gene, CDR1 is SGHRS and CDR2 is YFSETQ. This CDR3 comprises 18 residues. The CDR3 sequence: CASSLGLAGVISSYEQYF. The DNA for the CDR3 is TGCGCCAGCAGCTTGGGACTAGCGGGGGTAATAAGCTCCTACGAGCAGTACTTC.